These 27 T cell receptor beta chains came from one sample sequenced in a study of cytomegalovirus exposure and HLA in healthy donors. Sequencing used immunoSEQ multiplex PCR; TCRdb keeps in-frame clones, though not all of them. The sample shows about 240,000 clones, around 88% of them seen only once. The sequencing input was PBMCs. All receptors derive from a woman aged 25 to 39 in good health and CMV-seropositive.

The chain uses TRBV7-9 and TRBJ2-7; 13 bases map to TRBD2. CDR1 is SEHNR and CDR2 is FQNEAQ in the germline V gene (reference sequence). V shed 4 bases and J 3 bases; nucleotides not matched to a gene: 9. This CDR3 has 17 amino acids. CDR3 sequence reads: CASSSGLAGEGRYEQYF. The CDR3 DNA sequence: TGTGCCAGCAGCTCCGGACTAGCGGGAGAGGGTCGCTACGAGCAGTACTTC.

The gene calls are TRBV7-9 and TRBJ1-2, with a tentative D call TRBD1 (6 bases). This CDR3 region has 14 residues. Germline assignment: CDR1 SEHNR and CDR2 FQNEAQ (reference sequence). Trimming took off 1 base at V and 5 bases at J, with 11 bases between the two ends. The DNA of the CDR3 is TGTGCCAGCAGCTTAGAAGGGGGGGTTTATGGCTACACCTTC. Its translation: CASSLEGGVYGYTF. Supplemented by reference TRBV7-9 and TRBJ1-2, the full variable domain reads DTGVSQNPRHKITKRGQNVTFRCDPISEHNRLYWYRQTLGQGPEFLTYFQNEAQLEKSRLLSDRFSAERPKGSFSTLEIQRTEQGDSAMYLCASSLEGGVYGYTFGSGTRLTVV.

The rearrangement links TRBV5-1 to TRBJ2-3, with TRBD2 matching over 14 bases. The CDR3 covers 16 residues. Germline assignment: CDR1 SGHRS and CDR2 YFSETQ. With 4 bases clipped from V and 6 bases from J, the junction kept 7 bases outside the gene matches. CDR3 amino acids: CASSPGTSGSGDTQYF. The CDR3 bases are TGCGCCAGCAGCCCGGGGACTAGCGGGAGCGGGGATACGCAGTATTTT.

The V and J genes are TRBV30 and TRBJ2-1; D may be TRBD2 (5 bases). Germline V gives CDR1 GTSNPN, CDR2 SVGIG (reference sequence). The CDR3 loop spans 14 amino acids. V gave up 3 bases and J gave up 3 bases, with 12 bases separating them. CDR3 in amino acids: CAWRVSGGYNEQFF. CDR3 coding DNA: TGTGCCTGGAGGGTCAGCGGCGGCTACAATGAGCAGTTCTTC.

This clone was observed once. The chain combines TRBV7-9 with TRBJ2-7; D possibly corresponds to TRBD1 (6 bases). Per germline, CDR1 SEHNR and CDR2 FQNEAQ (reference sequence). The ends were cut back, 8 bases at V and 2 bases at J, with 13 bases in the middle. The CDR3 runs to 13 residues. The CDR3 reads CASSQGGTYEQYF. CDR3 nucleotides: TGTGCCAGCTCACAGGGCGGAACCTACGAGCAGTACTTC.

The chain links TRBV29-1 to TRBJ2-7; the D is unclear. Germline V gives CDR1 SQVTM, CDR2 ANQGSEA. V dropped 5 bases and J dropped 0 bases, with 11 bases sitting between them. The CDR3 runs to 13 residues. The DNA of the CDR3 is TGCAGCGTTATCGGCGGATACTCCTACGAGCAGTACTTC. Encoded protein: CSVIGGYSYEQYF.

This clone came up a few times. As DNA, the CDR3 is TGTGCCTGGAGTGTAGGGTGGACTAGCGGGGAAGGCGAGCAGTACTTC. Translated, it gives CAWSVGWTSGEGEQYF. The V call is TRBV30, the J call TRBJ2-7; 12 bases align to TRBD2. V lost 0 bases and J lost 6; bases outside the gene matches: 9. Germline V gene data show CDR1 as GTSNPN and CDR2 as SVGIG (reference sequence). The CDR3 is 16 amino acids. The full variable domain, with the rest looked up from reference TRBV30 and TRBJ2-7, is SQTIHQWPATLVQPVGSPLSLECTVEGTSNPNLYWYRQAAGRGLQLLFYSVGIGQISSEVPQNLSASRPQDRQFILSSKKLLLSDSGFYLCAWSVGWTSGEGEQYFGPGTRLTVT.

J is TRBJ1-2 and V is TRBV6-5; tentative D call: TRBD1 (5 bases). The CDR3 is made up of 15 amino acids. Trimming removed 0 bases at V and 4 bases at J, with 12 bases between. Germline CDR1 MNHEY, CDR2 SVGAGI. The CDR3: CASSYSTDERYGYTF. CDR3 coding DNA: TGTGCCAGCAGTTACTCGACAGACGAACGCTATGGCTACACCTTC.

The rearrangement links TRBV10-3 to TRBJ1-1, with D maybe TRBD1 (5 bases). This CDR3 is built from 15 residues. Germline V CDR1 and CDR2: ENHRY, SYGVKD. V was trimmed by 0 bases and J by 0 bases, leaving 8 bases between them. The CDR3 nucleotides are TGTGCCATCAGTGAGTCGGCAGGGCTGAACACTGAAGCTTTCTTT. The encoded protein is CAISESAGLNTEAFF.

The chain combines TRBV6-5 with TRBJ2-2, with 8 bases matching TRBD2. V dropped 6 bases and J dropped 7; count of bases not matched to a gene: 10. Germline V gene sequence: CDR1 MNHEY, CDR2 SVGAGI. There are 15 residues in the CDR3. This CDR3 reads CASSPPARGGGELFF. The CDR3 DNA is TGTGCCAGCAGCCCCCCAGCTCGGGGGGGCGGGGAGCTGTTTTTT.

The gene calls are TRBV6-6 and TRBJ2-7; 9 bases match TRBD1. V shed 7 bases and J 4 bases; nucleotides not matched to a gene: 8. CDR3 size: 14 residues. The germline V gene has CDR1 MNHNY and CDR2 SVGAGI (reference sequence). In DNA form, the CDR3 reads TGTGCCAGCACCTCCTTAGGGACAGGGTACGAGCAGTACTTC. Residues: CASTSLGTGYEQYF.

The chain is built from TRBV29-1 and TRBJ1-3; a possible D gene is TRBD1 (6 bases). V was trimmed by 2 bases and J by 3 bases, leaving 17 bases between them. Germline V gene lookup returns CDR1 SQVTM and CDR2 ANQGSEA. The CDR3 is 16 residues long. CDR3 nucleotide sequence: TGCAGCGTTGAAAACGTCCGGGACACCCATGGAAACACCATATATTTT. It translates to CSVENVRDTHGNTIYF.

The rearrangement uses TRBV19 and TRBJ1-1; 9 nucleotides align to TRBD1. Germline trimming cut 2 bases from V and 6 bases from J; bases unmatched to any gene: 7. Looked up from germline, CDR1 is LNHDA and CDR2 is SQIVND (reference sequence). This CDR3 spans 15 amino acids. The CDR3: CASSINDRGIPEAFF. CDR3 bases: TGTGCCAGTAGTATAAATGACAGGGGGATCCCTGAAGCTTTCTTT.

The chain uses TRBV29-1 and TRBJ2-1; the match to TRBD1 covers 7 bases. The trim removed 6 bases at V and 0 bases at J, leaving 8 bases unmatched. This CDR3 has 15 residues. The germline CDR1 and CDR2 sequences are SQVTM and ANQGSEA. Written as DNA, the CDR3 is TGCAGCGTAGGACGACAGGGCGACTCCTACAATGAGCAGTTCTTC. This codes for CSVGRQGDSYNEQFF.

The sample holds a few counts of this clone. At the DNA level, this CDR3 is encoded by other sequences in the same sample as well. Here the CDR3 DNA reads TGCGCCAGCAGCTTGGCGGGACAGGGTGGGGAGACCCAGTACTTC. Translating it yields CASSLAGQGGETQYF. The chain recombines TRBV5-1 with TRBJ2-5; 9 nucleotides align to TRBD1. The V and J ends lost 0 bases and 5 bases, in that order; junction bases with no gene match: 5. The CDR3 spans 15 residues. CDR1 and CDR2 (germline): SGHRS, YFSETQ.

The genes are TRBV6-5 and TRBJ2-7; possibly TRBD2 for D (6 bases). The germline CDR1 and CDR2 sequences are MNHEY and SVGAGI. The CDR3 length is 14 residues. Trimming left V 6 bases short and J 0 bases short, with 12 bases between. The CDR3 coding sequence is TGTGCCAGCAGGGGACTTCGAAGCTCCTACGAGCAGTACTTC. Amino acids: CASRGLRSSYEQYF.

The chain has TRBV19 and TRBJ1-5; 7 positions match TRBD1. Losses at the gene ends were 9 bases for V and 4 bases for J; bases not matched to a gene: 9. Germline V CDR1 and CDR2: LNHDA, SQIVND (reference sequence). CDR3 length: 14 residues. The CDR3 nucleotides are TGTGCCAGCAAAGGGACAGTTAATAATCAGCCCCAGCATTTT. This translates into CASKGTVNNQPQHF.

The chain couples TRBV7-9 to TRBJ2-7; D is possibly TRBD2 (6 bases). The CDR3 is made up of 13 amino acids. Looked up from germline, CDR1 is SEHNR and CDR2 is FQNEAQ (reference sequence). V was trimmed by 3 bases and J by 3 bases, leaving 9 bases between them. CDR3 region: CASSLGLSYEQYF. For the CDR3, the DNA is TGTGCCAGCAGCTTGGGACTCAGCTACGAGCAGTACTTC.

This chain's CDR3 is CASSPGSPGYEQYF. The DNA of the CDR3 is TGCGCCAGCAGCCCGGGGAGCCCAGGCTACGAGCAGTACTTC. The chain has TRBV5-1 and TRBJ2-7, with D maybe TRBD2 (5 bases). CDR1 SGHRS and CDR2 YFSETQ come from the germline V gene. Trimming cost V 4 bases and J 3 bases, with 14 bases left between them. The CDR3 is 14 residues long.

This chain joins TRBV30 and TRBJ1-1; D call uncertain. The CDR3 length is 17 residues. V lost 1 base, J lost 4 bases, and 22 bases lay in between. Germline V CDR1 and CDR2: GTSNPN, SVGIG (reference sequence). The CDR3 bases are TGTGCCTGGAGTGACCCCGAGGGTTCGGCGGTGGGCACTGAAGCTTTCTTT. This encodes CAWSDPEGSAVGTEAFF.

This clone was detected a few times. The CDR3 coding sequence is TGCGCCAGCAGTTTACTTAGCAGAGACACAGATACGCAGTATTTT. It yields the protein CASSLLSRDTDTQYF. The chain links TRBV5-1 to TRBJ2-3; D gene uncertain. Germline V CDR1 and CDR2: SGHRS, YFSETQ. The CDR3 covers 15 residues. V was shortened by 5 bases and J by 2 bases, with 15 bases between the two germline ends.

The chain combines TRBV5-1 with TRBJ2-2; TRBD2 aligns across 9 bases. Germline assignment: CDR1 SGHRS and CDR2 YFSETQ. This CDR3 comprises 17 residues. V dropped 4 bases and J dropped 0; count of bases not matched to a gene: 7. CDR3 sequence reads: CASSPPPSGTNTGELFF. CDR3 DNA: TGCGCCAGCAGCCCCCCACCTAGCGGGACGAACACCGGGGAGCTGTTTTTT. The whole variable domain, remainder taken from reference TRBV5-1 and TRBJ2-2, is KAGVTQTPRYLIKTRGQQVTLSCSPISGHRSVSWYQQTPGQGLQFLFEYFSETQRNKGNFPGRFSGRQFSNSRSEMNVSTLELGDSALYLCASSPPPSGTNTGELFFGEGSRLTVL.

The chain carries TRBV5-4 and TRBJ2-7, with 7 bases that match TRBD1. V lost 4 bases to trimming and J lost 3 bases; unmatched junction nucleotides: 7. There are 14 residues in the CDR3. In germline, CDR1 is SGHNT, CDR2 YYREEE (reference sequence). The CDR3 protein is CASSPYGTVYEQYF. The CDR3 bases are TGTGCCAGCAGCCCGTACGGGACAGTCTACGAGCAGTACTTC.

Concerning this clone itself: The sample contains more than one DNA sequence encoding this CDR3. This chain links TRBV7-2 with TRBJ2-2; 9 bases agree with TRBD1. Germline-derived CDR1 and CDR2 are SGHTA and FQGNSA. The J segment lost 4 bases and the V segment lost 5 bases, leaving 2 bases of the junction unmatched. CDR3 length equals 14 residues. CDR3 DNA sequence: TGTGCCAGCAGCCGGACAGGGGTCACCGGGGAGCTGTTTTTT. Translated, it gives CASSRTGVTGELFF.

This chain joins TRBV5-6 and TRBJ2-5; 7 bases align to TRBD2. Germline V gene sequence: CDR1 SGHDT, CDR2 YYEEEE. Unmatched junction bases numbered 14, after V lost 4 bases and J lost 5 bases. The CDR3 is 16 residues long. The DNA for the CDR3 is TGTGCCAGCAGCGTGGGGGACTACCGGGTAGGGGAGACCCAGTACTTC. Translated: CASSVGDYRVGETQYF. The variable domain in full, completed from reference TRBV5-6 and TRBJ2-5, reads DAGVTQSPTHLIKTRGQQVTLRCSPKSGHDTVSWYQQALGQGPQFIFQYYEEEERQRGNFPDRFSGHQFPNYSSELNVNALLLGDSALYLCASSVGDYRVGETQYFGPGTRLLVL.

The V and J genes are TRBV28 and TRBJ2-2, with no clear D. The V end was cut by 7 bases, the J end by 4 bases, with 16 bases between. CDR3 size: 15 residues. CDR1 is MDHEN and CDR2 is SYDVKM in the germline V gene. This chain's CDR3 is CASIPFSGRTGELFF. CDR3 nucleotide sequence: TGTGCCAGCATACCCTTTTCTGGGCGCACCGGGGAGCTGTTTTTT.

This clone was picked up a small number of times. This sequence joins TRBV7-9 and TRBJ1-1; D unresolved. The CDR3 totals 13 residues. V shed 3 bases and J shed 0 bases, with 5 bases lying between them. Germline V gene lookup returns CDR1 SEHNR and CDR2 FQNEAQ (reference sequence). In nucleotides, the CDR3 is TGTGCCAGCAGCTTTCAGGTGAACACTGAAGCTTTCTTT. This sequence encodes CASSFQVNTEAFF.